The 19 T cell receptor beta chains in this list originate from one sample, sequenced in a study of blood T cell repertoires in COVID-19. Profiling relied on immunoSEQ multiplex PCR, and the TCRdb table lists in-frame clones only, not all of them. The table shows roughly 250,000 clones, with approximately 86% occurring only once. Sequenced material: peripheral blood. Receptors originate from a man in his 60s who had recovered from COVID-19.

This clone came up once. The chain has TRBV6-2 or TRBV6-3 and TRBJ1-5; TRBD1 is a possible D gene (5 bases). Trimming removed 2 bases at V and 6 bases at J, with 11 bases between. Germline CDR1 MNHEY, CDR2 SVGEGT. The CDR3 has 14 residues. The DNA of the CDR3 is TGTGCCAGCAGTTACCTGGGGGGGTCTCAGCCCCAGCATTTT. Residues: CASSYLGGSQPQHF.

V usage is TRBV18 and J usage is TRBJ2-2; perhaps TRBD2 as D (6 bases). The germline gives CDR1 KGHSH, CDR2 LQKENI. Trimming shortened V by 1 base and J by 2 bases, and 11 bases separated the two germline ends. The CDR3 has 16 residues. CDR3: CASSPLQGLNTGELFF. The CDR3 DNA sequence: TGTGCCAGCTCACCACTTCAGGGACTCAACACCGGGGAGCTGTTTTTT.

The chain is built from TRBV5-4 and TRBJ1-1; D might be TRBD1 (5 bases). The germline V and J ends were trimmed by 4 bases and 5 bases, with 18 bases remaining between them. In germline, CDR1 is SGHNT, CDR2 YYREEE (reference sequence). The CDR3 totals 15 residues. CDR3 region: CASSQHPGGGTEAFF. DNA for the CDR3: TGTGCCAGCAGCCAGCACCCGGGGGGAGGGACTGAAGCTTTCTTT.

The chain carries TRBV30 and TRBJ1-5, with 8 positions matching TRBD1. With V trimmed by 3 bases and J by 6 bases, 7 bases remained unmatched. The CDR3 contains 14 residues. CDR1 GTSNPN and CDR2 SVGIG come from the germline V gene (reference sequence). The DNA for the CDR3 is TGTGCCTGGAGCGCGGGACAGGCAGGTCAGCCCCAGCATTTT. It is translated as CAWSAGQAGQPQHF.

This chain uses TRBV12-3 or TRBV12-4 with TRBJ2-2, with D unresolved. The CDR3 consists of 13 residues. V was pared by 7 bases and J by 2 bases, with 8 bases between. CDR3: CASTHSNTGELFF. Here the CDR3 DNA reads TGTGCCAGCACCCACAGTAACACCGGGGAGCTGTTTTTT.

The J gene is TRBJ2-5, the V gene TRBV7-9, with D hard to call. V lost 3 bases to trimming and J lost 3 bases, with 2 bases between them. Germline assignment: CDR1 SEHNR and CDR2 FQNEAQ (reference sequence). The CDR3 is 11 amino acids. CDR3 bases: TGTGCCAGCAGCTTTAAAGAGACCCAGTACTTC. It encodes CASSFKETQYF. The variable domain in full, completed from reference TRBV7-9 and TRBJ2-5, reads DTGVSQNPRHKITKRGQNVTFRCDPISEHNRLYWYRQTLGQGPEFLTYFQNEAQLEKSRLLSDRFSAERPKGSFSTLEIQRTEQGDSAMYLCASSFKETQYFGPGTRLLVL.

The V call is TRBV19, the J call TRBJ1-5, with TRBD1 matching over 7 bases. There are 16 residues in the CDR3. Germline V gene lookup returns CDR1 LNHDA and CDR2 SQIVND (reference sequence). V dropped 8 bases and J dropped 5; count of bases not matched to a gene: 15. Written as DNA, the CDR3 is TGTGCCAGTCGCCAATCGACAGGGAGCGCTTATCAGCCCCAGCATTTT. Translated: CASRQSTGSAYQPQHF.

The chain links TRBV9 to TRBJ2-6; D not resolved. The CDR3 has 17 amino acids. V was shortened by 4 bases and J by 0 bases, with 14 bases between the two germline ends. Germline-derived CDR1 and CDR2 are SGDLS and YYNGEE. The DNA of the CDR3 is TGTGCCAGCAGCCCAGCCTACAGAGACTCTGGGGCCAACGTCCTGACTTTC. Residues: CASSPAYRDSGANVLTF.

The rearrangement joins TRBV6-5 to TRBJ1-1; 8 bases match TRBD1. In germline, CDR1 is MNHEY, CDR2 SVGAGI. Trimming cost V 6 bases and J 4 bases; bases outside gene matches: 10. This CDR3 is built from 15 residues. The CDR3 loop is CASSLLQGASTEAFF. Here the CDR3 DNA reads TGTGCCAGCAGCCTCCTGCAGGGGGCGAGCACTGAAGCTTTCTTT.

The J gene is TRBJ2-7, the V gene TRBV3-1 (or the pseudogene TRBV3-2); 7 bases fit TRBD2. Germline loops: CDR1 LGHDT, CDR2 YNNKEL (reference sequence). The CDR3 runs to 14 residues. The J segment lost 6 bases and the V segment lost 1 base, leaving 6 bases of the junction unmatched. The CDR3 DNA sequence: TGTGCCAGCAGCCAAGTATTAGCGGGTGGCGAGCAGTACTTC. It codes for CASSQVLAGGEQYF.

This chain connects TRBV6-5 to TRBJ2-5; 8 nucleotides agree with TRBD2. The CDR3 is 14 amino acids. Looked up from germline, CDR1 is MNHEY and CDR2 is SVGAGI. Trimming removed 6 bases from V and 5 bases from J; junction bases left unmatched: 8. CDR3 nucleotides: TGTGCCAGCAGGCGGACTAGCTCGGGTGAGACCCAGTACTTC. Translating gives CASRRTSSGETQYF.

The chain employs TRBV6-5 and TRBJ2-7; 7 bases map to TRBD1. Germline CDR1 reads MNHEY; CDR2 reads SVGAGI. V was pared by 5 bases and J by 2 bases, with 9 bases of the junction left unmatched. The CDR3 is 15 amino acids. DNA of the CDR3: TGTGCCAGCAGTACCGGGACAGTAGTACCCTACGAGCAGTACGTC. The encoded protein is CASSTGTVVPYEQYV.

The V call is TRBV14, the J call TRBJ2-3; possible D gene TRBD1, 5 bases. Germline V gives CDR1 SGHDN, CDR2 FVKESK. Deletions cut 3 bases from V and 0 bases from J, with 10 bases between. The CDR3 contains 15 residues. The CDR3 region has the DNA TGTGCCAGCAGCCACCAGGGATATAGCACAGATACGCAGTATTTT. The encoded protein is CASSHQGYSTDTQYF.

The chain uses TRBV18 and TRBJ2-1; 9 nucleotides line up with TRBD2. J lost 9 bases, V lost 3 bases, and 9 bases had no gene match. The CDR3 contains 15 residues. Germline V gene lookup returns CDR1 KGHSH and CDR2 LQKENI. The CDR3 loop reads CASSPVAGGLGEQFF. The CDR3 region has the DNA TGTGCCAGCTCACCTGTGGCGGGGGGGCTCGGTGAGCAGTTCTTC.

The CDR3 DNA sequence: TGTGCCAGCTCACCCACGACAGGGAACAATCAGCCCCAGCATTTT. Translation: CASSPTTGNNQPQHF. This sequence joins TRBV18 and TRBJ1-5; TRBD1 matches at 7 bases. The CDR3 contains 15 residues. Germline CDR1 is KGHSH and CDR2 is LQKENI. Unmatched junction bases numbered 5, after V lost 3 bases and J lost 3 bases.

V gene TRBV29-1 combines with J gene TRBJ1-1; no clear D. Germline assignment: CDR1 SQVTM and CDR2 ANQGSEA. Deletions cut 5 bases from V and 4 bases from J, with 11 bases between. This CDR3 is built from 12 residues. The CDR3 region is CSVFPGGTEAFF. The CDR3, as DNA: TGCAGCGTTTTCCCAGGTGGCACTGAAGCTTTCTTT. Full variable domain (outside the CDR3, taken from reference TRBV29-1 and TRBJ1-1): SAVISQKPSRDICQRGTSLTIQCQVDSQVTMMFWYRQQPGQSLTLIATANQGSEATYESGFVIDKFPISRPNLTFSTLTVSNMSPEDSSIYLCSVFPGGTEAFFGQGTRLTVV.

This clone was seen a few times. This chain connects TRBV18 to TRBJ1-1; TRBD1 is a possible D gene (5 bases). The germline gives CDR1 KGHSH, CDR2 LQKENI. The CDR3 has 13 amino acids. V gave up 5 bases and J gave up 3 bases, with 10 bases separating them. CDR3 region: CASSSDRDTEAFF. Written as DNA, the CDR3 is TGTGCCAGCTCATCAGACAGAGACACTGAAGCTTTCTTT.

This clone was observed a few times. The chain uses TRBV5-4 and TRBJ1-6; D is possibly TRBD1 (5 bases). CDR1 is SGHNT and CDR2 is YYREEE in the germline V gene (reference sequence). The CDR3 length is 16 residues. V dropped 1 base and J dropped 7 bases, with 15 bases sitting between them. The chain's CDR3 is CASSLKGWPQNSPLHF. CDR3 in DNA: TGTGCCAGCAGCTTGAAGGGGTGGCCCCAAAATTCACCCCTCCACTTT.

The gene calls are TRBV6-1 and TRBJ2-1; TRBD2 agrees at 9 bases. The CDR3 is 16 residues long. Germline V gives CDR1 MNHNS, CDR2 SASEGT. V was pared by 4 bases and J by 2 bases, with 6 bases of the junction left unmatched. The CDR3 spells CASSGQAGGAYNEQFF. The CDR3 nucleotides are TGTGCCAGCAGTGGACAAGCGGGGGGCGCCTACAATGAGCAGTTCTTC.